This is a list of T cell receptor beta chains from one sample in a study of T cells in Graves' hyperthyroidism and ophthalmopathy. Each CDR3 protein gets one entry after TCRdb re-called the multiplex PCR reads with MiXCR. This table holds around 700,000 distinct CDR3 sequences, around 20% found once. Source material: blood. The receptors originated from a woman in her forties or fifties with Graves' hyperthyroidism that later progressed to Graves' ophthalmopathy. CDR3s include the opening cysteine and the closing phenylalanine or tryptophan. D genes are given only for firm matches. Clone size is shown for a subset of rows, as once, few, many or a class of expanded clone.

cdr3_aa: CASSEGVGQPQHF
cdr3_nt: TGTGCCAGCAGTGAGGGGGTGGGACAGCCCCAGCATTTT
d_call: NA
j_call: TRBJ1-5
clone_size: NA
v_call: TRBV2
cdr3_length: 13

cdr3_aa: CASSLKWDTEAFF
cdr3_nt: TGTGCCAGCAGCTTGAAATGGGACACTGAAGCTTTCTTT
d_call: NA
j_call: TRBJ1-1
clone_size: many
v_call: TRBV5-4
cdr3_length: 13

cdr3_aa: CASSYETANTGELFF
cdr3_nt: TGTGCCAGCAGTTACGAGACTGCTAACACCGGGGAGCTGTTTTTT
d_call: NA
j_call: TRBJ2-2
clone_size: NA
v_call: TRBV6-6
cdr3_length: 15

cdr3_aa: CSVEYGGEEEETQYF
cdr3_nt: TGCAGCGTTGAATACGGGGGGGAGGAAGAAGAGACCCAGTACTTC
d_call: TRBD2
j_call: TRBJ2-5
clone_size: few
v_call: TRBV29-1
cdr3_length: 15

cdr3_aa: CASRSEIGDTEAFF
cdr3_nt: TGTGCCAGCAGGTCCGAGATAGGGGACACTGAAGCTTTCTTT
d_call: NA
j_call: TRBJ1-1
clone_size: few
v_call: TRBV5-8
cdr3_length: 14

cdr3_aa: CASSRGTGGIAKNIQYF
cdr3_nt: TGTGCCAGCAGCCGCGGTACAGGGGGTATAGCCAAAAACATTCAGTACTTC
d_call: TRBD1
j_call: TRBJ2-4
clone_size: few
v_call: TRBV3-1
cdr3_length: 17

cdr3_aa: CASSDGGVAFF
cdr3_nt: TGTGCCAGCTCCGATGGGGGTGTCGCTTTCTTT
d_call: NA
j_call: TRBJ1-1
clone_size: NA
v_call: TRBV6-1
cdr3_length: 11

cdr3_aa: CASSRPDSSGYGYTF
cdr3_nt: TGTGCCAGCAGCCGCCCAGACAGCAGCGGCTATGGCTACACCTTC
d_call: NA
j_call: TRBJ1-2
clone_size: many
v_call: TRBV3-1
cdr3_length: 15

cdr3_aa: CASSSRQGSEQYF
cdr3_nt: TGTGCCAGCAGCTCTCGACAGGGATCCGAGCAGTACTTC
d_call: TRBD1
j_call: TRBJ2-7
clone_size: NA
v_call: TRBV7-9
cdr3_length: 13

cdr3_aa: CASSLDWDRAYEQYF
cdr3_nt: TGTGCCAGCAGCTTAGACTGGGACAGAGCTTACGAGCAGTACTTC
d_call: TRBD1
j_call: TRBJ2-7
clone_size: many
v_call: TRBV11-2
cdr3_length: 15

cdr3_aa: CASSYGPSGEVYNEQFF
cdr3_nt: TGTGCCAGCAGTTACGGGCCTAGCGGGGAGGTATACAATGAGCAGTTCTTC
d_call: TRBD2
j_call: TRBJ2-1
clone_size: NA
v_call: TRBV6-2/TRBV6-3
cdr3_length: 17

cdr3_aa: CASSRDRLGEKLFF
cdr3_nt: TGCGCCAGCAGCCGGGACAGGCTTGGGGAAAAACTGTTTTTT
d_call: TRBD1
j_call: TRBJ1-4
clone_size: few
v_call: TRBV5-1
cdr3_length: 14

cdr3_aa: CASSPGQRNGYTF
cdr3_nt: TGTGCCAGCAGTCCGGGACAGAGGAATGGCTACACCTTC
d_call: TRBD1
j_call: TRBJ1-2
clone_size: NA
v_call: TRBV25-1
cdr3_length: 13

cdr3_aa: CASSLALDGYTF
cdr3_nt: TGTGCCAGCAGTTTGGCGCTCGATGGCTACACCTTC
d_call: NA
j_call: TRBJ1-2
clone_size: NA
v_call: TRBV12-3/TRBV12-4
cdr3_length: 12

cdr3_aa: CASSLPRGGDTYNEQFF
cdr3_nt: TGCGCCAGCAGCTTGCCCCGGGGGGGCGATACCTACAATGAGCAGTTCTTC
d_call: TRBD2
j_call: TRBJ2-1
clone_size: many
v_call: TRBV5-1
cdr3_length: 17

cdr3_aa: CASSFPKTGNTIYF
cdr3_nt: TGTGCCAGCAGCTTTCCAAAAACTGGAAACACCATATATTTT
d_call: NA
j_call: TRBJ1-3
clone_size: few
v_call: TRBV11-2
cdr3_length: 14

cdr3_aa: CASSQANVGGASGYGYTF
cdr3_nt: TGTGCCAGCAGCCAAGCTAACGTCGGGGGGGCGAGCGGCTATGGCTACACCTTC
d_call: NA
j_call: TRBJ1-2
clone_size: few
v_call: TRBV3-1
cdr3_length: 18

cdr3_aa: CATSDLLGRGQETQYF
cdr3_nt: TGTGCCACCAGTGATTTGTTGGGGAGAGGCCAAGAGACCCAGTACTTC
d_call: NA
j_call: TRBJ2-5
clone_size: once
v_call: TRBV24-1
cdr3_length: 16

cdr3_aa: CASSAATPNTEAFF
cdr3_nt: TGTGCCAGCAGTGCTGCCACCCCGAACACTGAAGCTTTCTTT
d_call: NA
j_call: TRBJ1-1
clone_size: NA
v_call: TRBV2
cdr3_length: 14

cdr3_aa: CSARWTGSSYEQYF
cdr3_nt: TGCAGTGCTAGATGGACAGGGAGCTCCTACGAGCAGTACTTC
d_call: TRBD1
j_call: TRBJ2-7
clone_size: many
v_call: TRBV20-1
cdr3_length: 14